A single sample is the source of the 13 T cell receptor beta chains below, sequenced in a study of technical replicates of blood from several donors. Measured with immunoSEQ multiplex PCR; TCRdb has only the in-frame clones, and not every one. Counted here are about 14,000 clones, nearly 80% occurring once; the ten biggest clones make up over 9.5%. The material sequenced was PBMCs. The receptor source for this set is a human donor in good health.

The chain carries TRBV18 and TRBJ2-7; 8 nucleotides align to TRBD2. Germline V gene lookup returns CDR1 KGHSH and CDR2 LQKENI. Trimming took 5 bases from V and 7 from J; bases not matched to a gene: 10. The CDR3 is 14 amino acids. CDR3 DNA: TGTGCCAGCTCAGAAAGCGGGGGAACGGGGGAGCAGTACTTC. This codes for CASSESGGTGEQYF.

The chain combines TRBV27 with TRBJ2-3; 9 nucleotides line up with TRBD2. V trimming: 0 bases; J trimming: 6 bases; junction bases outside the gene matches: 7. The CDR3 loop spans 16 amino acids. The germline V gene encodes CDR1 MNHEY and CDR2 SMNVEV (reference sequence). The CDR3 nucleotides read TGTGCCAGCAGTTTATCATGGCTAGCGGGATCGGATACGCAGTATTTT. Residues: CASSLSWLAGSDTQYF.

The sample holds one count of this clone. V and J are TRBV21-1 and TRBJ2-7; TRBD2, the table's D call, lacks a check against the DNA. TRBV21-1 is designated a pseudogene. This CDR3 spans 16 amino acids. The CDR3: CASSSRSGGNSYEQYF. The CDR3 DNA is TGTGCCAGCAGCTCAAGATCGGGAGGGAACTCCTACGAGCAGTACTTC.

This clone appeared a single time. The chain recombines TRBV2 with TRBJ2-3; a weak D match, TRBD2 (5 bases). The CDR3 has 14 residues. V dropped 1 base and J dropped 1 base, with 6 bases sitting between them. CDR1 is SNHLY, CDR2 FYNNEI, per germline. DNA of the CDR3: TGTGCCAGCAGTGAAGTGAGGGGCACAGATACGCAGTATTTT. It yields the protein CASSEVRGTDTQYF.

The genes are TRBV9 and TRBJ2-5, with 9 positions matching TRBD2. The V gene end was trimmed by 2 bases and the J gene end by 2 bases; junction bases not matched to a gene: 4. This CDR3 region has 15 residues. The V gene's germline CDR1 is SGDLS and CDR2 YYNGEE. The CDR3: CASSVFSGSQETQYF. The CDR3 DNA sequence: TGTGCCAGCAGCGTGTTTAGCGGGAGTCAAGAGACCCAGTACTTC.

For the CDR3, the DNA is TGCGCCAGCAGCCAAGGGGAAGGGGGGACAGGGGGAGTTTACAATGAGCAGTTCTTC. Amino acid sequence: CASSQGEGGTGGVYNEQFF. The genes are TRBV4-1 and TRBJ2-1; 11 nucleotides agree with TRBD1. The ends lost 1 base at V and 4 bases at J; junction bases unmatched: 12. CDR1 and CDR2 from the germline V gene are MGHRA and YSYEKL. This CDR3 is 19 amino acids long.

This chain links TRBV27 with TRBJ2-1; 8 nucleotides line up with TRBD2. CDR1 and CDR2 from the germline V gene are MNHEY and SMNVEV (reference sequence). V shed 2 bases, J shed 2 bases, and the junction held 2 bases outside the gene matches. The CDR3 covers 15 residues. CDR3 sequence (DNA): TGTGCCAGCAGTTTAACTAGCGGTCCCTACAATGAGCAGTTCTTC. This sequence encodes CASSLTSGPYNEQFF.

The rearrangement joins TRBV5-1 to TRBJ2-1, with a weak D call TRBD2 (5 bases). CDR1 and CDR2 (germline): SGHRS, YFSETQ. V lost 2 bases and J lost 11, with 17 bases in between. The CDR3 has 14 residues. CDR3 in DNA: TGCGCCAGCAGCTTAGTTGACCCCCTAGCCCAGCAGTTCTTC. Its protein product is CASSLVDPLAQQFF.

This clone was recorded a few times. The chain carries TRBV7-2 and TRBJ1-1, with D maybe TRBD1 (5 bases). The CDR3 sequence is 11 residues long. CDR1 is SGHTA and CDR2 is FQGNSA in the germline V gene. V was shortened by 7 bases and J by 7 bases, with 10 bases between the two germline ends. CDR3 amino acids: CASTLQGEAFF. The CDR3 DNA reads TGTGCCAGCACCCTCCAGGGTGAAGCTTTCTTT.

The DNA of the CDR3 is TGTGCCAGCAGTTTAGGGTTACTTAGCGTATCCTACGAGCAGTACTTC. Translated: CASSLGLLSVSYEQYF. This chain uses TRBV28 with TRBJ2-7; the D gene is possibly TRBD2 (5 bases). The CDR3 covers 16 residues. Between the trimmed V and J ends, which lost 2 bases and 1 base, there was a span of 15 bases. CDR1 is MDHEN, CDR2 SYDVKM, per germline.

This chain links TRBV11-3 with TRBJ2-7; a weak D match, TRBD2 (5 bases). The V gene's germline CDR1 is SGHNT and CDR2 YENEEA. The CDR3 has 14 amino acids. V was pared by 3 bases and J by 7 bases, with 16 bases between. In DNA, the CDR3 is TGTGCCAGCAGCTTTTCCGGACTCGCGAGGGAGCAGTACTTC. Amino acids: CASSFSGLAREQYF.

V is TRBV5-4 and J is TRBJ2-5; TRBD1 aligns across 8 bases. The CDR3 length is 13 residues. The V segment lost 5 bases and the J segment 5 bases; nucleotides outside the gene matches: 5. CDR1 is SGHNT, CDR2 YYREEE, per germline (reference sequence). The CDR3 region has the DNA TGTGCCAGCAGTTCGGACAGGGACGAGACCCAGTACTTC. Residues: CASSSDRDETQYF.

The V gene is TRBV25-1, the J gene TRBJ2-6; D is unresolved. Germline V gives CDR1 MGHDK, CDR2 SYGVNS. The CDR3 loop spans 14 amino acids. The ends were cut back, 4 bases at V and 0 bases at J, with 4 bases in the middle. The CDR3 spells CASSASSGANVLTF. The CDR3 DNA reads TGTGCCAGCAGTGCCTCCTCTGGGGCCAACGTCCTGACTTTC.